The entry below gives a single TCR beta chain sequence along with its context. Assay: immunoSEQ multiplex PCR; the TCRdb copy retains only in-frame clones and omits some. The profile shows around 30,000 clones, roughly 80% of them singletons. The CDR3 runs to 14 residues. Unmatched junction bases numbered 6, after V lost 4 bases and J lost 2 bases. Germline V gives CDR1 SGDLS, CDR2 YYNGEE. This specimen belongs to a study of neoadjuvant nivolumab and ipilimumab in lung cancer. This TCR derives from an adult with non-small cell lung cancer. The chain is built from TRBV9 and TRBJ2-7; 7 bases align to TRBD1. The material sequenced was peripheral blood, taken before neoadjuvant nivolumab, alone or with ipilimumab. In DNA, the CDR3 is TGTGCCAGCAGCATTGGGACAGCGACCTACGAGCAGTACTTC. Translated: CASSIGTATYEQYF.